Listed here is a single T cell receptor (beta chain). Its cognate antigen is unknown. These data originate in a study of cytomegalovirus exposure and HLA in healthy donors. Study-wide results and caveats: CMV serostatus alone was available as immune exposure information.

Vbeta (60) and Jbeta (13) primers were used in the PCR. TCRdb's table, derived via immunoSEQ multiplex PCR, lists solely in-frame clones and lacks some. The sample lists about 140,000 clones, less than 85% occurring once. CDR3 length: 15 amino acids. V shed 5 bases, J shed 7 bases, and the junction held 8 bases outside the gene matches. Germline V gene data show CDR1 as MNHNS and CDR2 as SASEGT. The receptor was derived from a man aged 40-49 years in good health and CMV-seronegative. Sequencing was carried out using PBMCs. This chain links TRBV6-1 with TRBJ2-2; 9 positions match TRBD1. CDR3 in amino acids: CASSPMDRGVGELFF. The CDR3 coding sequence is TGTGCCAGCAGTCCCATGGACAGGGGTGTCGGGGAGCTGTTTTTT.